This TCR beta chain originates from a study of blood T cell repertoires in COVID-19. In the original analysis: The assay estimated nucleated cells by amplifying reference gene primers. Measured with immunoSEQ multiplex PCR; TCRdb has only the in-frame clones, and not every one. The V and J calls and clone size were taken over from that table, and D and trimming were inferred from the DNA. The sample lists fewer than 300,000 clones; approximately 85% were seen once. The CDR3 is 11 residues long. CDR1 is MNHEY, CDR2 SVGAGI, per germline. Trimming removed 8 bases from V and 6 bases from J; junction bases left unmatched: 3.

Sequencing was carried out using PBMCs or T cells enriched from blood (not recorded which). This sequence was found in a woman aged 25 to 39 who had recovered from COVID-19. The V gene is TRBV6-5, the J gene TRBJ2-7, with TRBD1 identical over 8 bases. CDR3 DNA sequence: TGTGCCAGCCAGGACAGGGTCGAGCAGTACTTC. Its protein is CASQDRVEQYF.